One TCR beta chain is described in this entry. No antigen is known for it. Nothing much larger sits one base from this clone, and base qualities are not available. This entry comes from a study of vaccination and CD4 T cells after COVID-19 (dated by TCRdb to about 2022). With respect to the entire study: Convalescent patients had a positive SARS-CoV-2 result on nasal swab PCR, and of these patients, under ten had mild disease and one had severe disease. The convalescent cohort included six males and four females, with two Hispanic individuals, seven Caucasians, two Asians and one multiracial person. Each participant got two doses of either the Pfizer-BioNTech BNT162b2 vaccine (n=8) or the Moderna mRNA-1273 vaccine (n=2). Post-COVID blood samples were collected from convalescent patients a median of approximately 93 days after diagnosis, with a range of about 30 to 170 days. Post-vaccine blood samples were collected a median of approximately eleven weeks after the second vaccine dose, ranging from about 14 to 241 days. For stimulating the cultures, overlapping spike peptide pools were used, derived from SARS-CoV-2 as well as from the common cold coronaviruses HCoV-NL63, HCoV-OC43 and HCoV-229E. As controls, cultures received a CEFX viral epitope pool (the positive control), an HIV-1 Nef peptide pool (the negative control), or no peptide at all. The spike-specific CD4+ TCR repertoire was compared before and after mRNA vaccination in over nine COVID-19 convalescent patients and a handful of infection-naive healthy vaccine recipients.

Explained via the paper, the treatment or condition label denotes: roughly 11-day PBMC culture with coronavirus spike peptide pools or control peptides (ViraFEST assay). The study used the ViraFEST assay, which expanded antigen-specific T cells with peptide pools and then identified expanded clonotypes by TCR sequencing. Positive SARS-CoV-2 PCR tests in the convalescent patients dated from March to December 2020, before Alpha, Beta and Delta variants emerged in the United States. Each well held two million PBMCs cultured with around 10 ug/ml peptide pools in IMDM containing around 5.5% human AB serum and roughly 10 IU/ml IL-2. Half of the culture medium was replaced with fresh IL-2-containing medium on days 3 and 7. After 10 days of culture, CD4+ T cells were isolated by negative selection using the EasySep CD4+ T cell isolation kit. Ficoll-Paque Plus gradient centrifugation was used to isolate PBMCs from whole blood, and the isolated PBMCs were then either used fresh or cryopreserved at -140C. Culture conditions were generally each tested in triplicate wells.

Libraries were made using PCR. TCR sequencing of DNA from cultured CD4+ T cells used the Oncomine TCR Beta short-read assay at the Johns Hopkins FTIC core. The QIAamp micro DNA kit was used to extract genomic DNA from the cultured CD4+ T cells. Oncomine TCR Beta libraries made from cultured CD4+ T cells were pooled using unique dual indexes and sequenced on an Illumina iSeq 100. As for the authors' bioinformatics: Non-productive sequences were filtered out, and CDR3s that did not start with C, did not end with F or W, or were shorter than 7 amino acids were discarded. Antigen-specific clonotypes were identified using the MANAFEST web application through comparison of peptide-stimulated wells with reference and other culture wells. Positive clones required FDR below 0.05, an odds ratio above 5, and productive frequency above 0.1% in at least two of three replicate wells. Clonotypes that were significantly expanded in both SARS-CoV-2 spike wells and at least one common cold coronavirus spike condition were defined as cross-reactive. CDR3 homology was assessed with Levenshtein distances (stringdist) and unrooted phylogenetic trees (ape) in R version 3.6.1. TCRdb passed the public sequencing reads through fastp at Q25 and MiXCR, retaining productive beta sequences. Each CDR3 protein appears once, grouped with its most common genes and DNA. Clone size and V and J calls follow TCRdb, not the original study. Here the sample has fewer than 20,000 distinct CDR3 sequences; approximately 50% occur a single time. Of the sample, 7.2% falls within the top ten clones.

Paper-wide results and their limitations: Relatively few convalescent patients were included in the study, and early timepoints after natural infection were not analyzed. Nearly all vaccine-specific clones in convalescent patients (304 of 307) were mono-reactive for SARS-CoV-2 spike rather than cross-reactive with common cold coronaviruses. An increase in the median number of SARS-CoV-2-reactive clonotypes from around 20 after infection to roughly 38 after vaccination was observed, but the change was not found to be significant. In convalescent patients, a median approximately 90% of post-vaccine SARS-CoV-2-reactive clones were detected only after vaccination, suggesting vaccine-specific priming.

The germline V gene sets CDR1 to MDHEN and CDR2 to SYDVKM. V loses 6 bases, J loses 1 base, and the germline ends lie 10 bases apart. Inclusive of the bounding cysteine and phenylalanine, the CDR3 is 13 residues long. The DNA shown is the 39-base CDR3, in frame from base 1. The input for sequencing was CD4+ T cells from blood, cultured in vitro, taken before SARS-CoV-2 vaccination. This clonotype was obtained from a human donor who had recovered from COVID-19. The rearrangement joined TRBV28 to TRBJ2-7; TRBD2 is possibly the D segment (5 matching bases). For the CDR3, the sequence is CASRAALSYEQYF. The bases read TGTGCCAGCAGAGCGGCGCTATCCTACGAGCAGTACTTC.